The clone carrying this TCR beta chain was observed a single time. What it binds is not known. This record comes from a study of CD8 T cell repertoires and HIV-1 epitope variants. Looked up from germline, CDR1 is SSHAT and CDR2 is FNYEAQ (reference sequence). Trimming took off 4 bases at V and 0 bases at J, with 14 bases between the two ends. The CDR3 contains 16 residues. Data came from immunoSEQ multiplex PCR; TCRdb stores just in-frame clones and leaves some out. Of 5,000 or so clones listed, less than 70% are singletons. V and J are TRBV7-7 and TRBJ2-3; the D gene could be TRBD1 or TRBD2 (5 bases each). The sequence was collected from a male donor with HIV. Sequencing used cultured CD8+ T cells derived from PBMCs. CDR3 in DNA: TGTGCCAGCAGCTCCGGGGCGGCTTTTAGCACAGATACGCAGTATTTT. Translating gives CASSSGAAFSTDTQYF.